The rows below give T cell receptor beta chains drawn from one sample of a study of response to subunit inactivated influenza vaccine. TCRdb re-derived calls from the RT-PCR reads in MiXCR, one entry per CDR3 protein. The sample includes roughly 670,000 distinct CDR3 sequences, roughly 15% of them seen just once. The input for sequencing was PBMCs from blood, taken 14 days before vaccination. The receptors derive from a man in his forties or fifties who received an inactivated influenza vaccine. CDR3s include the opening cysteine and the closing phenylalanine or tryptophan. D genes are given only for firm matches. The size of a clone is reported for some rows only, either as once, few or many, or as a class for expanded clones.

j_call v_call clone_size d_call cdr3_nt cdr3_aa
TRBJ1-3 TRBV3-1 NA NA TGTGCCAGCAGCCAAGACAGAATCTCTGGAAACACCATATATTTT CASSQDRISGNTIYF
TRBJ1-5 TRBV6-2/TRBV6-3 NA TRBD1 TGTGCCAGTAGGGACAGGGAAATCGACAATCAGCCCCAGCATTTT CASRDREIDNQPQHF
TRBJ2-3 TRBV5-1 few NA TGCGCCAGCAGCCCGGGGGGCTTAGATACGCAGTATTTT CASSPGGLDTQYF
TRBJ2-7 TRBV29-1 few TRBD2 TGCAGCGTTGAAATGACTAGCGGGACCTACGAGCAGTACTTC CSVEMTSGTYEQYF
TRBJ2-2 TRBV24-1 many TRBD1 TGTGCCACCAGTGACCCACCCGGGACAGGGATTACCGGGGAGCTGTTTTTT CATSDPPGTGITGELFF
TRBJ1-1 TRBV20-1 NA NA TGCAGTGCTAGAACTAACCTTATGACTGAAGCTTTCTTT CSARTNLMTEAFF
TRBJ1-5 TRBV12-3/TRBV12-4 many TRBD1 TGTGCCAGCAGTTCAACAGGGGGCTTAGGTCAGCCCCAGCATTTT CASSSTGGLGQPQHF
TRBJ2-5 TRBV19 NA TRBD1 TGTGCCAGTAGTATACCGGGACAGGCCTTCCAAGAGACCCAGTACTTC CASSIPGQAFQETQYF
TRBJ1-6 TRBV6-5 NA NA TGTGCCAGCAGTTACAACGGGGGCGGCTCCTATAATTCACCCCTCCACTTT CASSYNGGGSYNSPLHF
TRBJ2-3 TRBV29-1 NA NA TGCAGCGTTGGAGGGAGACACAGCACAGATACGCAGTATTTT CSVGGRHSTDTQYF
TRBJ2-1 TRBV3-1 many TRBD2 TGTGCCAGCAGCCAAACCACTAGCGGCAATGAGCAGTTCTTC CASSQTTSGNEQFF
TRBJ2-7 TRBV28 few NA TGTGCCAGCAGTTTCAGTGTGGGGGCACTAGAGTCGGGTGAGCAGTACTTC CASSFSVGALESGEQYF
TRBJ1-1 TRBV20-1 NA NA TGCAGTGGCCACCTTCCGGGTCCTAAAATGAACACTGAAGCTTTCTTT CSGHLPGPKMNTEAFF
TRBJ2-1 TRBV6-5 NA NA TGTGCCAGCAGTTATTCGTCCCATGAGCAGTTCTTC CASSYSSHEQFF
TRBJ2-1 TRBV24-1 many NA TGTGCCACCAGTGAAGGGCCAGGCTACAATGAGCAGTTCTTC CATSEGPGYNEQFF
TRBJ2-2 TRBV20-1 few TRBD2 TGCAGTGTACGGCGGGGGATCACCGGGGAGCTGTTTTTT CSVRRGITGELFF
TRBJ2-5 TRBV5-1 NA TRBD1 TGCGCCAGCAGCTTGGCCACAGGGGGCCAAGAGACCCAGTACTTC CASSLATGGQETQYF
TRBJ2-1 TRBV13 few TRBD2 TGTGCCAGCAGCTCCTTACTAGCGGGGTTTCCCCATGAGCAGTTCTTC CASSSLLAGFPHEQFF
TRBJ2-1 TRBV7-3 few TRBD2 TGTGCCAGCAGCCCTCAGGGAGGGAGCGGGAATGAGCAGTTCTTC CASSPQGGSGNEQFF
TRBJ2-1 TRBV20-1 NA TRBD2 TGCAGTGCTAGACCCTTAAGGGGACTAGCGGGAGGGTCCTCCTACAATGAGCAGTTCTTC CSARPLRGLAGGSSYNEQFF
TRBJ2-3 TRBV24-1 NA NA TGTGCCACCAGTGATTTCGGGGGGCGACGCACAGATACGCAGTATTTT CATSDFGGRRTDTQYF
TRBJ2-1 TRBV30 few NA TGTGCCTGGAGTGCTTTTGCGGGGAATGAGCAGTTCTTC CAWSAFAGNEQFF
TRBJ2-2 TRBV9 many NA TGTGCCAGCAGCCGTGGGGCCAGCTCGAACACCGGGGAGCTGTTTTTT CASSRGASSNTGELFF
TRBJ1-6 TRBV12-3/TRBV12-4 many NA TGTGCCAGCAGCGGGTGGGGGACCAATAATTCACCCCTCCACTTT CASSGWGTNNSPLHF
TRBJ1-1 TRBV29-1 many NA TGCAGCGTTGAAGCAGGAAGGAGTAGTAACACTGAAGCTTTCTTT CSVEAGRSSNTEAFF
TRBJ2-1 TRBV15 NA NA TGTGCCACCAGCAGAGATCGAGCGACAGTATCCTACAATGAGCAGTTCTTC CATSRDRATVSYNEQFF
TRBJ1-5 TRBV12-3/TRBV12-4 NA NA TGTGCCAGCAGGGTGGGGGTGGGTGGTCAGCCCCAGCATTTT CASRVGVGGQPQHF
TRBJ2-1 TRBV5-1 few NA TGCGCCAGCAGCTTTTCCCCAGGGGATGAGCAGTTCTTC CASSFSPGDEQFF
TRBJ1-1 TRBV30 NA NA TGTGCCTGGAGTGCTACCGGACAGTGGAACACTGAAGCTTTCTTT CAWSATGQWNTEAFF
TRBJ1-1 TRBV10-3 few NA TGTGCCATAGGACAGAACCCGACGGAGAACACTGAAGCTTTCTTT CAIGQNPTENTEAFF
TRBJ2-1 TRBV15 many TRBD1 TGTGCCACCAGCAGGGCCGGGACAGCCTACAATGAGCAGTTCTTC CATSRAGTAYNEQFF
TRBJ1-5 TRBV28 NA NA TGTGCCAGCAGACTATATCGGAACAGCAATCAGCCCCAGCATTTT CASRLYRNSNQPQHF
TRBJ2-7 TRBV5-1 few NA TGCGCCAGCAGATTAGGGACGGGTTATGAGCAGTACTTC CASRLGTGYEQYF
TRBJ2-4 TRBV23-1 NA NA TGCGCCAGCAGTCAATTAATAGGGCTAGCCAAAAACATTCAGTACTTC CASSQLIGLAKNIQYF
TRBJ1-2 TRBV7-2 NA NA TGTGCCAGCAGCATTGGGACAACTAACTATGGCTACACCTTC CASSIGTTNYGYTF
TRBJ2-1 TRBV11-2 NA TRBD2 TGTGCCAGCAGCTTAGTTGGACTAGCGGGAGTAGGGGACATCAATGAGCAGTTCTTC CASSLVGLAGVGDINEQFF
TRBJ2-2 TRBV30 many NA TGTGCCTGGGGACGTATCCAAGGGGTCGGGGAGCTGTTTTTT CAWGRIQGVGELFF
TRBJ2-1 TRBV4-3 NA TRBD1 TGCGCCAGCAGCCAACCCGGGACAGGGGCGAGGAATGAGCAGTTCTTC CASSQPGTGARNEQFF
TRBJ2-1 TRBV19 NA TRBD2 TGTGCCAGTAGTAGGTCTAGCGGGGGGCCGGGGAAGTTCTTC CASSRSSGGPGKFF
TRBJ1-1 TRBV20-1 NA NA TGCAGTGCGTGCAGATTAAACACTGAAGCTTTCTTT CSACRLNTEAFF
TRBJ2-6 TRBV29-1 few NA TGCAGCGTTCGCTACAGGGCCTCTGGGGCCAACGTCCTGACTTTC CSVRYRASGANVLTF
TRBJ2-3 TRBV20-1 many NA TGCAGTGCTAGAGATACCCTAGCTGATACGCAGTATTTT CSARDTLADTQYF
TRBJ1-1 TRBV5-1 many NA TGCGCCAGCAGCTATCAGGGGCACACTGAAGCTTTCTTT CASSYQGHTEAFF
TRBJ2-3 TRBV12-3/TRBV12-4 few NA TGTGCCAGCAGCCGAAGCCCCGCAGGGGGGCGGAGGCAGTATTTT CASSRSPAGGRRQYF
TRBJ2-7 TRBV29-1 NA TRBD1 TGCAGCGTTACAGGGACAGGGGACTCCTACGAGCAGTACTTC CSVTGTGDSYEQYF
TRBJ1-3 TRBV28 few TRBD1 TGTGCCAGCAGTCTCTCGGGACAGGGAGGAGGAAACACCATATATTTT CASSLSGQGGGNTIYF
TRBJ2-1 TRBV29-1 few NA TGCAGCGTTGCCCGTATCAATGAGCAGTTCTTC CSVARINEQFF
TRBJ2-5 TRBV7-9 NA NA TGTGCCAGCAGCTTACTCCCCAGGGCCGGGGAGACCCAGTACTTC CASSLLPRAGETQYF
TRBJ2-4 TRBV20-1 few TRBD2 TGCAGTGCTAGAGATCAAACTAGCGGGACAACTCAGTACTTC CSARDQTSGTTQYF
TRBJ2-1 TRBV6-5 NA TRBD2 TGTGCCAGCAGTTACGAGGGACTAGCGGCTCCGGATGAGCAGTTCTTC CASSYEGLAAPDEQFF
TRBJ2-5 TRBV3-1 few NA TGTGCCAGCAGCCAAATAGTAGAGACCCAGTACTTC CASSQIVETQYF